The 20 T cell receptor beta chains presented below share a single source sample, sequenced in a study of control samples from healthy donors and cancer patients. The assay was immunoSEQ multiplex PCR, and TCRdb's table has in-frame clones only and misses some. The repertoire holds tens of thousands of clones, with approximately 91% as singletons. The sequencing sample was made of blood. The receptor source for this set is a woman in her forties or fifties in good health.

This clone appeared a few times. The chain joins TRBV5-4 to TRBJ1-2; TRBD1 might be the D (5 bases). Germline V gene data show CDR1 as SGHNT and CDR2 as YYREEE (reference sequence). The length of the CDR3 is 12 residues. The V end was cut by 3 bases, the J end by 6 bases, with 9 bases between. CDR3 region: CASSSTGDGYTF. In DNA form, the CDR3 reads TGTGCCAGCAGCTCTACAGGAGATGGCTACACCTTC.

The chain has TRBV3-1 (or the pseudogene TRBV3-2) and TRBJ2-3, with 7 nucleotides matching TRBD2. Per germline, CDR1 LGHDT and CDR2 YNNKEL (reference sequence). With 2 bases clipped from V and 2 bases from J, the junction kept 7 bases outside the gene matches. The CDR3 contains 16 residues. The DNA for the CDR3 is TGTGCCAGCAGCCAACGCCCGAGCGGGGCCACAGATACGCAGTATTTT. It encodes CASSQRPSGATDTQYF.

This clone was seen once. The gene calls are TRBV5-5 and TRBJ2-1, with 7 bases that match TRBD2. The J segment lost 6 bases and the V segment lost 3 bases, leaving 6 bases of the junction unmatched. This CDR3 contains 14 residues. Per the germline V gene, CDR1 is SGHKS and CDR2 is YYEKEE (reference sequence). The chain's CDR3 is CASSSVTGGNEQFF. CDR3 sequence (DNA): TGTGCCAGCAGCTCGGTTACGGGAGGCAATGAGCAGTTCTTC.

The V call is TRBV6-5, the J call TRBJ1-1; no definite D call. The CDR3 sequence is 15 residues long. V lost 6 bases, J lost 0 bases, and 14 bases lay in between. Germline loops: CDR1 MNHEY, CDR2 SVGAGI. As DNA, the CDR3 is TGTGCCAGCAGGCCAACCGATATACTGAACACTGAAGCTTTCTTT. Translating gives CASRPTDILNTEAFF.

A single count supports this clone. V gene TRBV15 combines with J gene TRBJ2-3; D is uncertain. Trimming took 1 base from V and 4 from J, leaving 6 bases between them. The germline CDR1 and CDR2 sequences are LNHNV and YYDKDF (reference sequence). The CDR3 has 13 amino acids. DNA of the CDR3: TGTGCCACCAGCAGAGTAAATTCAGATACGCAGTATTTT. Amino acid sequence: CATSRVNSDTQYF.

J is TRBJ2-2 and V is TRBV6-1, with 14 bases matching TRBD2. The CDR3 is made up of 17 amino acids. V was pared by 4 bases and J by 1 base, with 2 bases of the junction left unmatched. The germline gives CDR1 MNHNS, CDR2 SASEGT. CDR3 DNA sequence: TGTGCCAGCAGTGGACTAGCGGGGGGGAGGAACACCGGGGAGCTGTTTTTT. Encoded protein: CASSGLAGGRNTGELFF.

This sequence joins TRBV30 and TRBJ1-2, with a tentative D call TRBD1 (6 bases). The ends were cut back, 0 bases at V and 5 bases at J, with 7 bases in the middle. The CDR3 sequence is 12 residues long. Germline V CDR1 and CDR2: GTSNPN, SVGIG (reference sequence). CDR3 sequence (DNA): TGTGCCTGGAGTGTTCAGGGGTATGGCTACACCTTC. It codes for CAWSVQGYGYTF.

The rearrangement links TRBV27 to TRBJ2-6; D uncertain. Looked up from germline, CDR1 is MNHEY and CDR2 is SMNVEV (reference sequence). This CDR3 contains 14 residues. With 4 bases removed from V and 1 base from J, the gap between germline ends came to 5 bases. The CDR3 is CASSSRSGANVLTF. The CDR3 bases are TGTGCCAGCAGTTCCCGATCTGGGGCCAACGTCCTGACTTTC.

The chain combines TRBV10-2 with TRBJ2-3; a possible D gene is TRBD2 (6 bases). CDR1 WSHSY and CDR2 SAAADI come from the germline V gene. This CDR3 is 13 amino acids long. The V end was cut by 6 bases, the J end by 5 bases, with 12 bases between. CDR3 sequence: CASREDGRDTQYF. DNA of the CDR3: TGCGCCAGCAGGGAGGACGGGAGAGATACGCAGTATTTT.

The chain combines TRBV3-1 (or the pseudogene TRBV3-2) with TRBJ2-7; D unresolved. The CDR3 spans 13 residues. Trimming pared 4 bases from V and 6 bases from J, leaving 13 bases between. Germline V gene lookup returns CDR1 LGHDT and CDR2 YNNKEL (reference sequence). CDR3 nucleotides: TGTGCCAGCAGCCTCGATGTTCGCGGCGAGCAGTACTTC. This gives the protein CASSLDVRGEQYF.

The chain links TRBV5-1 to TRBJ2-2; D might be TRBD1 (6 bases). The V end was cut by 5 bases, the J end by 5 bases, with 10 bases between. CDR1 and CDR2 from the germline V gene are SGHRS and YFSETQ. The CDR3 length is 13 residues. CDR3 nucleotides: TGCGCCAGCAGTTTAACAGGGACCGGGGAGCTGTTTTTT. Its translation is CASSLTGTGELFF.

The rearrangement joins TRBV24-1 to TRBJ1-2; perhaps TRBD1 as D (6 bases). Trimming removed 4 bases from V and 6 bases from J, with 17 bases in between. The germline gives CDR1 KGHDR, CDR2 SFDVKD. The CDR3 is made up of 15 amino acids. CDR3 region: CATSETGGGADGYTF. CDR3 nucleotides: TGTGCCACCAGTGAAACGGGGGGGGGCGCCGATGGCTACACCTTC.

This clone appeared a few times. This chain uses TRBV5-1 with TRBJ1-6; 7 bases map to TRBD1. The V segment lost 2 bases and the J segment 9 bases; nucleotides outside the gene matches: 5. Looked up from germline, CDR1 is SGHRS and CDR2 is YFSETQ. The CDR3 runs 14 residues. This chain's CDR3 is CASSLQGQGSPLHF. The CDR3 nucleotides read TGCGCCAGCAGCTTACAGGGGCAGGGTTCACCCCTCCACTTT.

The V call is TRBV2, the J call TRBJ1-5; D may be TRBD1 (5 bases). Trimming took 3 bases from V and 6 from J, leaving 15 bases between them. The CDR3 consists of 15 residues. In germline, CDR1 is SNHLY, CDR2 FYNNEI. For the CDR3, the DNA is TGTGCCAGCAGTGAGAGGCAGGGCTGGGTTCAGCCCCAGCATTTT. This codes for CASSERQGWVQPQHF.

This chain uses TRBV4-1 with TRBJ1-2; no reliable D call. CDR1 and CDR2 from the germline V gene are MGHRA and YSYEKL. The CDR3 runs 15 residues. The V end was cut by 3 bases, the J end by 1 base, with 12 bases between. Written as DNA, the CDR3 is TGCGCCAGCAGCCAGGAACACGGATTTAACTATGGCTACACCTTC. Translation: CASSQEHGFNYGYTF.

The chain combines TRBV19 with TRBJ2-1; D call uncertain. The V end lost 9 bases, the J end lost 10 bases, and 16 bases lay between the germline ends. This CDR3 comprises 12 residues. CDR1 and CDR2 from the germline V gene are LNHDA and SQIVND (reference sequence). The CDR3 DNA reads TGTGCCAGCGCAGATTACCTTGTGGAGCAGTTCTTC. The encoded protein is CASADYLVEQFF.

The rearrangement joins TRBV5-1 to TRBJ2-7; D is ambiguous. V was clipped by 6 bases and J by 2 bases, with 6 bases between them. This CDR3 has 11 residues. CDR1 and CDR2 (germline): SGHRS, YFSETQ. The CDR3: CASNGPYEQYF. The DNA for the CDR3 is TGCGCCAGCAATGGACCCTACGAGCAGTACTTC.

This rearrangement joins TRBV6-1 to TRBJ2-7, with D uncertain. The CDR3 totals 12 residues. Germline lookup yields CDR1 MNHNS and CDR2 SASEGT. Trimming left V 1 base short and J 3 bases short, with 4 bases between. The CDR3 is CASSEVDYEQYF. DNA of the CDR3: TGTGCCAGCAGTGAAGTAGACTACGAGCAGTACTTC.

This clone has a single count. The V gene is TRBV5-6, the J gene TRBJ2-5; TRBD2 agrees at 15 bases. Per germline, CDR1 SGHDT and CDR2 YYEEEE. With 2 bases clipped from V and 5 bases from J, the junction kept 7 bases outside the gene matches. CDR3 length: 17 residues. CDR3 loop: CASSFRTSGGAWETQYF. The DNA of the CDR3 is TGTGCCAGCAGCTTTCGGACTAGCGGGGGGGCCTGGGAGACCCAGTACTTC.

This clone was seen once. The chain links TRBV24-1 to TRBJ2-1; weak D call: TRBD1 (6 bases). The length of the CDR3 is 13 residues. Trimming pared 6 bases from V and 9 bases from J, leaving 14 bases between. Germline V gives CDR1 KGHDR, CDR2 SFDVKD. CDR3 nucleotide sequence: TGTGCCACCAGTAATACAGGGATTAGTGAGCAGTTCTTC. Its translation: CATSNTGISEQFF.